The clone carrying this T cell receptor (beta chain) appeared once. Its antigen is still unknown. The sample holds other DNA sequences that translate to the same CDR3. Clones were sequenced by immunoSEQ multiplex PCR, and TCRdb holds only the in-frame ones, with some missing. Among about 73,000 clones listed, roughly 84% were seen once. This sample is part of a study of radiotherapy plus CTLA-4 blockade in lung cancer. Whole-study context: Objective responses occurred in 18% of patients; roughly 30% had disease control. Points from the study as a whole: The best predictor of response was reported to be early blood T cell clone dynamics, with interferon-beta. Clones of tumor-derived TCRs expanded in blood after radiotherapy plus ipilimumab.

Trimming removed 0 bases at V and 0 bases at J, with 7 bases between. Germline lookup yields CDR1 SGHTS and CDR2 YDEGEE. The CDR3 has 15 amino acids. The study gave focal radiation plus ipilimumab CTLA-4 blockade to patients with chemo-refractory metastatic non-small-cell lung cancer. The origin of this receptor is a human donor with non-small cell lung cancer that progressed on radiotherapy plus ipilimumab. The rearrangement uses TRBV5-8 and TRBJ1-5; D ambiguous. Sequencing used peripheral blood, obtained from a patient treated with radiotherapy plus ipilimumab. The CDR3 nucleotides read TGTGCCAGCAGCTTGGATGGGGATAGCAATCAGCCCCAGCATTTT. Its translation is CASSLDGDSNQPQHF.